A single sample gave rise to the 25 T cell receptor beta chains below, sequenced in a study of blood T cell repertoires in COVID-19. Profiling relied on immunoSEQ multiplex PCR, and the TCRdb table lists in-frame clones only, not all of them. This table holds some 64,000 clones, more than 70% found once. The material sequenced was peripheral blood. These receptors all come from a man in his sixties with COVID-19, enrolled during active disease.

The chain carries TRBV5-1 and TRBJ1-5; TRBD1 might be the D (6 bases). The CDR3 length is 15 residues. V was cut by 4 bases and J by 1 base, with 12 bases left in between. Germline CDR1 is SGHRS and CDR2 is YFSETQ. The DNA for the CDR3 is TGCGCCAGCAGCCTACAGGGTGAAAGCAATCAGCCCCAGCATTTT. It encodes CASSLQGESNQPQHF.

The CDR3 loop reads CASSSDNSYEQYF. The DNA of the CDR3 is TGCGCCAGCAGCTCGGACAACTCCTACGAGCAGTACTTC. The chain links TRBV5-1 to TRBJ2-7; possible D gene TRBD1, 5 bases. This CDR3 contains 13 residues. Germline V gene lookup returns CDR1 SGHRS and CDR2 YFSETQ. The ends were cut back, 3 bases at V and 0 bases at J, with 7 bases in the middle.

The chain recombines TRBV19 with TRBJ2-7; D is possibly TRBD2 (6 bases). This CDR3 region has 15 residues. Germline V gene data show CDR1 as LNHDA and CDR2 as SQIVND (reference sequence). Deletions cut 3 bases from V and 2 bases from J, with 14 bases between. CDR3 in amino acids: CASSMAGSRAYEQYF. CDR3 nucleotides: TGTGCCAGTAGTATGGCCGGGAGTCGGGCCTACGAGCAGTACTTC.

This chain links TRBV5-1 with TRBJ2-1, with TRBD1 matching 8 bases. Germline V gives CDR1 SGHRS, CDR2 YFSETQ. This CDR3 is 16 amino acids long. Trimming removed 0 bases from V and 4 bases from J; junction bases left unmatched: 6. The CDR3 DNA follows: TGCGCCAGCAGCTTGGACCCAGGGGGCTTTTACAATGAGCAGTTCTTC. As protein: CASSLDPGGFYNEQFF.

The genes are TRBV19 and TRBJ1-4; no clear D. The CDR3 has 14 residues. V was shortened by 5 bases and J by 7 bases, with 14 bases between the two germline ends. In germline, CDR1 is LNHDA, CDR2 SQIVND (reference sequence). This chain's CDR3 is CASSPRSPIEKLFF. CDR3 coding DNA: TGTGCCAGTAGTCCCCGGTCGCCTATTGAAAAACTGTTTTTT.

This clone appeared a single time. The chain has TRBV12-3 or TRBV12-4 and TRBJ2-7; TRBD1 agrees at 9 bases. With 5 bases clipped from V and 2 bases from J, the junction kept 1 base outside the gene matches. CDR3 length equals 13 residues. The CDR3 nucleotides read TGTGCCAGCAGTCGGACAGGGGCCTACGAGCAGTACTTC. Amino acids: CASSRTGAYEQYF.

The chain uses TRBV15 and TRBJ2-6; tentative D call: TRBD1 (7 bases). Germline V gene sequence: CDR1 LNHNV, CDR2 YYDKDF (reference sequence). This CDR3 has 18 residues. V lost 0 bases, J lost 4 bases, and 16 bases lay in between. DNA of the CDR3: TGTGCCACCAGCAGAGAGGATTCAGGGGGGCTCGGGGCCAACGTCCTGACTTTC. This translates into CATSREDSGGLGANVLTF.

The chain employs TRBV7-7 and TRBJ2-1; the match to TRBD1 covers 8 bases. CDR3 length: 15 amino acids. Germline V gene sequence: CDR1 SSHAT, CDR2 FNYEAQ (reference sequence). V lost 5 bases to trimming and J lost 4 bases; unmatched junction nucleotides: 7. CDR3 bases: TGTGCCAGCAGCCGCGGACAGGGAGAGTACAATGAGCAGTTCTTC. It encodes CASSRGQGEYNEQFF.

There are a few counts of this clone. The chain links TRBV7-9 to TRBJ2-7; 10 bases align to TRBD2. This CDR3 is built from 15 residues. Germline V CDR1 and CDR2: SEHNR, FQNEAQ (reference sequence). Trimming cost V 6 bases and J 3 bases; bases outside gene matches: 8. The CDR3 bases are TGTGCCAGCAGGGGCCCCGCTAGCGGGAGCTACGAGCAGTACTTC. Translating it yields CASRGPASGSYEQYF.

V and J are TRBV2 and TRBJ1-2, with D unclear. From germline, CDR1 is SNHLY and CDR2 FYNNEI. The ends were cut back, 8 bases at V and 4 bases at J, with 5 bases in the middle. This CDR3 spans 10 amino acids. CDR3 coding DNA: TGTGCCAGCGAAGCCTATGGCTACACCTTC. This gives the protein CASEAYGYTF.

This sequence joins TRBV28 and TRBJ1-1; D might be TRBD1 (6 bases). The CDR3 is 13 amino acids. V lost 3 bases to trimming and J lost 10 bases, with 15 bases between them. Germline-derived CDR1 and CDR2 are MDHEN and SYDVKM. The CDR3 nucleotides are TGTGCCAGCAGTTTGCCGCAGGGGCCTCGAGCTTTCTTT. Its protein product is CASSLPQGPRAFF.

The sample holds one count of this clone. The chain couples TRBV2 to TRBJ2-7, with a tentative D call TRBD1 (5 bases). V lost 6 bases, J lost 3 bases, and 21 bases lay in between. Germline CDR1 SNHLY, CDR2 FYNNEI. This CDR3 spans 16 amino acids. The CDR3 here is CASSDLLRTRIYEQYF. The CDR3 coding sequence is TGTGCCAGCAGCGACCTCTTACGGACAAGGATCTACGAGCAGTACTTC.

V usage is TRBV5-4 and J usage is TRBJ2-7; TRBD2 matches at 8 bases. Germline V gene sequence: CDR1 SGHNT, CDR2 YYREEE (reference sequence). J was trimmed by 1 base and V by 4 bases; bases with no gene match: 7. The CDR3 totals 15 residues. CDR3 amino acids: CASSRPGGESYEQYF. CDR3 nucleotide sequence: TGTGCCAGCAGCCGCCCCGGGGGGGAGTCCTACGAGCAGTACTTC. Together with reference TRBV5-4 and TRBJ2-7, the CDR3 gives the full variable domain: ETGVTQSPTHLIKTRGQQVTLRCSSQSGHNTVSWYQQALGQGPQFIFQYYREEENGRGNFPPRFSGLQFPNYSSELNVNALELDDSALYLCASSRPGGESYEQYFGPGTRLTVT.

This chain uses TRBV7-3 with TRBJ2-5; 10 bases line up with TRBD1. Germline values: CDR1 SGHTA, CDR2 FQGTGA. The CDR3 length is 15 residues. Trimming cost V 5 bases and J 5 bases; bases outside gene matches: 8. The CDR3 DNA follows: TGTGCCAGCAGCCTGACCGGGACAGGGGCGGAGACCCAGTACTTC. It translates to CASSLTGTGAETQYF. Complete variable domain (other parts from reference TRBV7-3 and TRBJ2-5): GAGVSQTPSNKVTEKGKYVELRCDPISGHTALYWYRQSLGQGPEFLIYFQGTGAADDSGLPNDRFFAVRPEGSVSTLKIQRTERGDSAVYLCASSLTGTGAETQYFGPGTRLLVL.

The rearrangement joins TRBV6-5 to TRBJ1-3, with a possible D match to TRBD1 (6 bases). V was pared by 0 bases and J by 2 bases, with 11 bases between. Germline CDR1 is MNHEY and CDR2 is SVGAGI. The CDR3 is made up of 16 amino acids. The CDR3 sequence: CASSYSIGGTGNTIYF. CDR3 nucleotide sequence: TGTGCCAGCAGTTACTCGATAGGGGGTACTGGAAACACCATATATTTT.

By share, this clone ranks as medium-sized. CDR3 sequence (DNA): TGTGCCAGCAGTTACCCTGGACAGGGGGGTCGCGTTGAAGCTTTCTTT. Protein sequence: CASSYPGQGGRVEAFF. The chain combines TRBV6-5 with TRBJ1-1; 10 bases map to TRBD1. Germline CDR1 reads MNHEY; CDR2 reads SVGAGI. Trimming removed 2 bases from V and 7 bases from J; junction bases left unmatched: 10. The CDR3 sequence is 16 residues long.

The chain joins TRBV10-1 to TRBJ2-2; D may be TRBD2 (6 bases). CDR3 length: 15 residues. The V end lost 8 bases, the J end lost 5 bases, and 18 bases lay between the germline ends. The germline V gene encodes CDR1 WNHNN and CDR2 SYGVQD (reference sequence). The CDR3 spells CASRPTGEGTGELFF. CDR3 coding DNA: TGCGCCAGCCGTCCCACGGGAGAGGGGACCGGGGAGCTGTTTTTT.

This clone was seen a few times. This chain links TRBV7-6 with TRBJ1-3; 9 nucleotides match TRBD1. Germline V gene data show CDR1 as SGHVS and CDR2 as FNYEAQ. This CDR3 comprises 16 residues. V lost 5 bases and J lost 2; bases outside the gene matches: 7. The CDR3 here is CASSLNRQGAGNTIYF. CDR3 nucleotides: TGTGCCAGCAGCCTAAACCGACAGGGGGCTGGAAACACCATATATTTT.

This rearrangement joins TRBV11-1 to TRBJ2-1; 12 bases line up with TRBD2. Germline V gene lookup returns CDR1 SGHAT and CDR2 FQDESV (reference sequence). The CDR3 has 17 amino acids. V was clipped by 0 bases and J by 2 bases; unmatched bases: 2. The CDR3 nucleotides read TGTGCCAGCAGCTTAGCTCGACTAGCGGGGGCCTACAATGAGCAGTTCTTC. This translates into CASSLARLAGAYNEQFF.

V and J are TRBV18 and TRBJ2-7, with D possibly TRBD1 on 5 matching bases. The CDR3 is 14 amino acids. Between the trimmed V and J ends, which lost 3 bases and 2 bases, there was a span of 11 bases. Germline CDR1 and CDR2: KGHSH and LQKENI. CDR3 bases: TGTGCCAGCTCACCGGGCAGGGAACCCTACGAGCAGTACTTC. Its translation: CASSPGREPYEQYF. The full variable domain, rest sourced from reference TRBV18 and TRBJ2-7, is NAGVMQNPRHLVRRRGQEARLRCSPMKGHSHVYWYRQLPEEGLKFMVYLQKENIIDESGMPKERFSAEFPKEGPSILRIQQVVRGDSAAYFCASSPGREPYEQYFGPGTRLTVT.

The J gene is TRBJ2-7, the V gene TRBV28, with 7 bases fitting TRBD1. Germline V gene data show CDR1 as MDHEN and CDR2 as SYDVKM. V lost 5 bases to trimming and J lost 7 bases; unmatched junction nucleotides: 11. The CDR3 is 14 amino acids. For the CDR3, the DNA is TGTGCCAGCAGTCCCGGACAGGACTCCTCGGAGCAGTACTTC. Translation: CASSPGQDSSEQYF.

V gene TRBV15 combines with J gene TRBJ2-2; D is perhaps TRBD1 (6 bases). Trimming stripped 2 bases from V and 5 bases from J, with 9 bases between. Germline assignment: CDR1 LNHNV and CDR2 YYDKDF (reference sequence). The CDR3 totals 14 residues. The CDR3, as DNA: TGTGCCACCAGCAGACGAACAGGGACCGGGGAGCTGTTTTTT. It translates to CATSRRTGTGELFF.

The CDR3 here is CASSLLQGAGNQPQHF. CDR3 bases: TGTGCCAGCAGTTTACTGCAGGGGGCCGGCAATCAGCCCCAGCATTTT. The rearrangement uses TRBV6-2 or TRBV6-3 and TRBJ1-5; 8 bases match TRBD1. The CDR3 sequence is 16 residues long. V lost 4 bases, J lost 2 bases, and 7 bases stayed unmatched. Germline CDR1 is MNHEY and CDR2 is SVGEGT.

V usage is TRBV9 and J usage is TRBJ2-1; TRBD2 aligns across 14 bases. Per the germline V gene, CDR1 is SGDLS and CDR2 is YYNGEE. The CDR3 has 16 amino acids. Trimming took 4 bases from V and 10 from J; bases not matched to a gene: 10. CDR3 bases: TGTGCCAGCAGCTCCAGGACTAGCGGGGGGTGGGTCGAGCAGTTCTTC. Translated: CASSSRTSGGWVEQFF.

The chain employs TRBV27 and TRBJ1-2; D ambiguous. V was shortened by 6 bases and J by 0 bases, with 5 bases between the two germline ends. CDR1 MNHEY and CDR2 SMNVEV come from the germline V gene (reference sequence). CDR3 size: 12 residues. This CDR3 reads CASSSTNYGYTF. In nucleotides, the CDR3 is TGTGCCAGCAGCAGTACTAACTATGGCTACACCTTC.